This TCR beta chain stems from a study of identical twins. General observations from the study: Partial confounding of zero-insertion analyses by invariant MAIT and iNKT cells was possible.

As for this clonotype: Its antigen remains unidentified.

Trimming at V came to 7 bases and at J to 6 bases, leaving 6 bases not matched to a gene. This CDR3 is 15 amino acids long. Per germline, CDR1 MNHNS and CDR2 SASEGT. TCRdb independently ran MiXCR on the 5' RACE reads; one entry per CDR3 protein. This table holds 450,000 to 650,000 distinct CDR3 sequences, more than 9% found once. This sample was also put to use in a study of yellow fever vaccine responses in identical twins.

Material: PBMCs. The TCR originated in a woman aged 18 to 35 in good health. The gene calls are TRBV6-1 and TRBJ2-1; 13 positions match TRBD2. DNA of the CDR3: TGTGCCAGCACCCAGGGACTAGCGGGGATCAATGAGCAGTTCTTC. It yields the protein CASTQGLAGINEQFF.